A single sample gave rise to the 4 T cell receptor beta chains below, sequenced in a study of T cells in Graves' hyperthyroidism and ophthalmopathy. What was amplified from RNA transcripts were TCR beta CDR3 regions. The study used the HTBI primer set for a first-round RT-PCR of the TCR CDR3. TCRdb redid the calling of the multiplex PCR reads with MiXCR, one entry per CDR3 protein. Of 650,000 to 700,000 distinct CDR3 sequences detected, around a sixth appear once; the ten largest clones hold 15% to 18%. The sample taken for sequencing was blood. These TCRs come from a man between 50 and 59 years old with Graves' hyperthyroidism.

This clonotype has a handful of counts. The V and J genes are TRBV7-9 and TRBJ2-5, with D tentatively TRBD1 (5 bases). Per germline, CDR1 SEHNR and CDR2 FQNEAQ (reference sequence). The length of the CDR3 is 14 residues. Trimming took 5 bases from V and 8 from J, leaving 18 bases between them. CDR3 region: CASSLQGERDTQYF. The CDR3, as DNA: TGTGCCAGCAGCCTCCAAGGGGAACGAGACACCCAGTACTTC.

This clonotype was observed many times. V and J are TRBV2 and TRBJ2-3; D is unclear. The CDR3 contains 13 residues. Germline-derived CDR1 and CDR2 are SNHLY and FYNNEI. With 9 bases removed from V and 0 bases from J, the gap between germline ends came to 10 bases. The CDR3 region has the DNA TGTGCCAGGCAAGATTCTAGCACAGATACGCAGTATTTT. Translated: CARQDSSTDTQYF. The full variable domain, its missing parts supplied by reference TRBV2 and TRBJ2-3, is EPEVTQTPSHQVTQMGQEVILRCVPISNHLYFYWYRQILGQKVEFLVSFYNNEISEKSEIFDDQFSVERPDGSNFTLKIRSTKLEDSAMYFCARQDSSTDTQYFGPGTRLTVL.

This chain uses TRBV29-1 with TRBJ1-6; weak D call: TRBD1 (5 bases). Looked up from germline, CDR1 is SQVTM and CDR2 is ANQGSEA. This CDR3 has 14 residues. Deletions cut 5 bases from V and 8 bases from J, with 16 bases between. The DNA for the CDR3 is TGCAGCGTTCGTCCCGGGACGTCGGATTCACCCCTCCACTTT. It codes for CSVRPGTSDSPLHF. Looking up the rest from reference TRBV29-1 and TRBJ1-6 gives the full variable domain: SAVISQKPSRDICQRGTSLTIQCQVDSQVTMMFWYRQQPGQSLTLIATANQGSEATYESGFVIDKFPISRPNLTFSTLTVSNMSPEDSSIYLCSVRPGTSDSPLHFGNGTRLTVT.

This clonotype appeared a few times. This sequence joins TRBV7-2 and TRBJ2-1, with D possibly TRBD2 on 5 matching bases. Germline lookup yields CDR1 SGHTA and CDR2 FQGNSA. The V and J ends lost 3 bases and 10 bases respectively, with 13 bases between them. This CDR3 contains 13 residues. In DNA, the CDR3 is TGTGCCAGCAGCTTTTTCCGGGAACGCGAGCAGTTCTTC. Translated, it gives CASSFFREREQFF.